These T cell receptor beta chains were read from a single sample in a study of esophageal squamous cell carcinoma tumors. MiXCR was run by TCRdb on the 5' RACE reads, yielding one entry per CDR3 protein. The sample lists 5,700 or so distinct CDR3 sequences; roughly 23% were seen once. The material sequenced was tumor tissue. The receptors come from a man between 45 and 79 years old with esophageal squamous cell carcinoma. The CDR3 runs from the conserved cysteine through the conserved F or W. The D gene is left open where the match is weak. The size field is filled for only some rows; it gives once, few, many or a size class.

V: TRBV6-1; size: medium-sized; J: TRBJ2-7; D: -; CDR3: CASTVGHMAVYEQYF; DNA: TGTGCCAGCACCGTCGGTCACATGGCGGTTTACGAGCAGTACTTC
V: TRBV2; size: many; J: TRBJ2-7; D: -; CDR3: CASTPLNEQYF; DNA: TGTGCCAGCACCCCCCTCAACGAGCAGTACTTC
V: TRBV12-3/TRBV12-4; size: -; J: TRBJ2-3; D: -; CDR3: CASSPQGTDTQYF; DNA: TGTGCCAGCAGTCCCCAGGGCACAGATACGCAGTATTTT
V: TRBV7-6; size: few; J: TRBJ2-1; D: -; CDR3: CASSLGGEQFF; DNA: TGTGCCAGCTCCCTTGGGGGTGAGCAGTTCTTC
V: TRBV10-3; size: -; J: TRBJ2-5; D: -; CDR3: CAISEPNVGETQYF; DNA: TGTGCCATCAGTGAGCCGAACGTAGGAGAGACCCAGTACTTC
V: TRBV20-1; size: -; J: TRBJ1-1; D: TRBD1; CDR3: CSAFNPQGRMNTEAFF; DNA: TGCAGTGCCTTCAACCCACAGGGGAGGATGAACACTGAAGCTTTCTTT
V: TRBV20-1; size: medium-sized; J: TRBJ1-2; D: TRBD1; CDR3: CSASRDSDGYTF; DNA: TGCAGTGCTAGTAGGGACAGCGATGGCTACACCTTC
V: TRBV5-1; size: few; J: TRBJ2-1; D: TRBD1; CDR3: CASAGGLSSYNEQFF; DNA: TGCGCCAGCGCAGGGGGCCTAAGCTCCTACAATGAGCAGTTCTTC
V: TRBV27; size: few; J: TRBJ2-7; D: -; CDR3: CANSLGGPYEQYF; DNA: TGTGCCAACAGTTTGGGGGGCCCCTACGAGCAGTACTTC
V: TRBV6-5; size: medium-sized; J: TRBJ1-1; D: -; CDR3: CASSPDYNTEAFF; DNA: TGTGCCAGCAGTCCGGACTATAACACTGAAGCTTTCTTT